These 19 T cell receptor beta chains were sequenced from one sample in a study of cytomegalovirus exposure and HLA in healthy donors. Amplification used 60 Vbeta primers and 13 Jbeta primers. The assay was immunoSEQ multiplex PCR, and TCRdb's table has in-frame clones only and misses some. The repertoire has under 140,000 clones, nearly 80% of them found once; the top ten carry around 1.3%. What was sequenced was PBMCs. Receptor source: a woman aged 25 to 39 in good health and CMV-seronegative.

The rearrangement uses TRBV12-5 and TRBJ1-1; 8 positions match TRBD1. The V gene's germline CDR1 is LGHNT and CDR2 FRNRAP. Trimming took 0 bases from V and 1 from J; bases not matched to a gene: 4. This CDR3 comprises 16 residues. The CDR3 coding sequence is TGTGCTAGTGGTTTGGTACGCGACAGGGGGAACACTGAAGCTTTCTTT. Translated, it gives CASGLVRDRGNTEAFF.

A note on this clone: The germline gene is not matched at one end of the junction; a read error may be the cause. Within the sample, other DNA sequences also encode this same CDR3. DNA for the CDR3: TGTGCCAGCAGTTACTCGCATAGGGGGTATTCACCCCTCCACTTC. It specifies CASSYSHRGYSPLHF. This sequence joins TRBV6-6 and TRBJ1-6, with D perhaps matching TRBD1 (6 bases). Germline V lookup: CDR1 MNHNY, CDR2 SVGAGI (reference sequence). The CDR3 consists of 15 residues.

The rearrangement links TRBV7-2 to TRBJ2-1; D gene unclear. Trimming removed 5 bases at V and 9 bases at J, with 11 bases between. CDR3 length equals 12 residues. CDR1 SGHTA and CDR2 FQGNSA come from the germline V gene. In nucleotides, the CDR3 is TGTGCCAGCAGCGCAGACATCGGTGAGCAGTTCTTC. Translation: CASSADIGEQFF.

This clone was detected only once. The chain recombines TRBV23-1 with TRBJ1-1, with 9 bases fitting TRBD1. TRBV23-1 is an ORF; its function is uncertain. V shed 5 bases and J 4 bases; nucleotides not matched to a gene: 5. The CDR3 has 14 residues. The CDR3 sequence is CASSNRGRGTEAFF. The CDR3 bases are TGCGCCAGCAGTAACAGGGGGCGAGGCACTGAAGCTTTCTTT.

This sequence joins TRBV7-9 and TRBJ2-7; D uncertain. V was shortened by 3 bases and J by 4 bases, with 16 bases between the two germline ends. The CDR3 is 15 amino acids. Per the germline V gene, CDR1 is SEHNR and CDR2 is FQNEAQ (reference sequence). In DNA, the CDR3 is TGTGCCAGCAGCTTTCGCGGCAGCTCCCCTTACGAGCAGTACTTC. The encoded protein is CASSFRGSSPYEQYF.

This clone was recorded once. The identical CDR3 is also encoded by other nucleotide sequences in the sample. The rearrangement links TRBV30 to TRBJ1-1, with 7 positions matching TRBD1. Germline values: CDR1 GTSNPN, CDR2 SVGIG (reference sequence). The length of the CDR3 is 13 residues. With 3 bases clipped from V and 0 bases from J, the junction kept 1 base outside the gene matches. The chain's CDR3 is CAWSGTVNTEAFF. CDR3 DNA: TGTGCCTGGAGCGGGACAGTGAACACTGAAGCTTTCTTT.

This chain connects TRBV7-6 to TRBJ2-5, with a tentative D call TRBD2 (5 bases). In germline, CDR1 is SGHVS, CDR2 FNYEAQ. The CDR3 runs 16 residues. Trimming left V 6 bases short and J 0 bases short, with 17 bases between. This chain's CDR3 is CASSTYLWEYQETQYF. The CDR3 DNA reads as TGTGCCAGCAGTACATACCTCTGGGAGTACCAAGAGACCCAGTACTTC.

The chain is built from TRBV6-5 and TRBJ2-2, with TRBD1 matching over 7 bases. The CDR3 is 12 residues long. CDR1 and CDR2 from the germline V gene are MNHEY and SVGAGI. Germline trimming cut 8 bases from V and 7 bases from J; bases unmatched to any gene: 4. The CDR3 nucleotides read TGTGCCAGCGGACAGGCGAGCGGGGAGCTGTTTTTT. The encoded protein is CASGQASGELFF.

The gene calls are TRBV6-5 and TRBJ2-1, with 13 bases that match TRBD2. The CDR3 runs 16 residues. Germline V gives CDR1 MNHEY, CDR2 SVGAGI. V lost 3 bases to trimming and J lost 10 bases; unmatched junction nucleotides: 9. The CDR3 DNA reads TGTGCCAGCAGTTATTCTACGGGACTAGCGGGGCCCGAGCAGTTCTTC. Its protein product is CASSYSTGLAGPEQFF.

The chain uses TRBV10-3 and TRBJ2-7, with 10 bases lining up with TRBD2. Per the germline V gene, CDR1 is ENHRY and CDR2 is SYGVKD. The length of the CDR3 is 14 residues. The J segment lost 2 bases and the V segment lost 6 bases, leaving 4 bases of the junction unmatched. CDR3 bases: TGTGCCATCAGCGGACTAGCGGAAACCTACGAGCAGTACTTC. This codes for CAISGLAETYEQYF.

This clone was found once. The rearrangement uses TRBV11-3 and TRBJ2-3; 15 nucleotides match TRBD2. CDR3 length: 17 residues. With 5 bases clipped from V and 3 bases from J, the junction kept 6 bases outside the gene matches. CDR1 SGHNT and CDR2 YENEEA come from the germline V gene. The DNA for the CDR3 is TGTGCCAGCAGCCCCACGGGACTAGCGGGAGGAACAGATACGCAGTATTTT. Protein: CASSPTGLAGGTDTQYF.

The gene calls are TRBV7-6 and TRBJ2-2; TRBD1 matches at 9 bases. V lost 5 bases to trimming and J lost 5 bases; unmatched junction nucleotides: 6. The CDR3 is made up of 15 amino acids. Germline-derived CDR1 and CDR2 are SGHVS and FNYEAQ. The CDR3 is CASSPGGTGTGELFF. The CDR3 nucleotides are TGTGCCAGCAGCCCAGGGGGGACAGGGACCGGGGAGCTGTTTTTT. Complete variable domain (other parts from reference TRBV7-6 and TRBJ2-2): GAGVSQSPRYKVTKRGQDVALRCDPISGHVSLYWYRQALGQGPEFLTYFNYEAQQDKSGLPNDRFSAERPEGSISTLTIQRTEQRDSAMYRCASSPGGTGTGELFFGEGSRLTVL.

The chain is built from TRBV7-9 and TRBJ2-3, with a tentative D call TRBD2 (6 bases). The CDR3 covers 16 residues. Trimming removed 5 bases at V and 3 bases at J, with 18 bases between. Germline CDR1 and CDR2: SEHNR and FQNEAQ (reference sequence). This CDR3 is CASSPSVGAPTDTQYF. The CDR3, as DNA: TGTGCCAGCAGCCCTAGCGTTGGGGCCCCTACAGATACGCAGTATTTT.

The rearrangement uses TRBV9 and TRBJ2-1; TRBD2 matches at 8 bases. CDR1 and CDR2 (germline): SGDLS, YYNGEE. The junction had 8 bases not matched to a gene; V was cut back by 4 bases and J by 5 bases. The CDR3 loop spans 15 amino acids. CDR3 protein: CASSPTSGRHNEQFF. CDR3 nucleotide sequence: TGTGCCAGCAGCCCTACTAGCGGTCGACACAATGAGCAGTTCTTC.

The CDR3 nucleotides are TGTGCCAGCAGTTTACTCGGGTCCGTCCTAGGAGCTGAAGCTTTCTTT. Residues: CASSLLGSVLGAEAFF. This chain joins TRBV28 and TRBJ1-1; D gene ambiguous. There are 16 residues in the CDR3. Germline V gene sequence: CDR1 MDHEN, CDR2 SYDVKM. V was clipped by 2 bases and J by 6 bases, with 19 bases between them.

CDR3 sequence reads: CAISPALSGEKLFF. CDR3 in DNA: TGTGCCATCAGCCCTGCTCTTTCGGGTGAAAAACTGTTTTTT. This rearrangement joins TRBV10-3 to TRBJ1-4, with D uncertain. This CDR3 has 14 residues. Trimming took off 6 bases at V and 7 bases at J, with 15 bases between the two ends. Germline loops: CDR1 ENHRY, CDR2 SYGVKD.

This chain links TRBV14 with TRBJ1-6; no reliable D call. V was trimmed by 4 bases and J by 6 bases, leaving 13 bases between them. CDR1 and CDR2 from the germline V gene are SGHDN and FVKESK. The CDR3 runs 15 residues. As DNA, the CDR3 is TGTGCCAGCAGCCGTGGCAGATCGTTTAATTCACCCCTCCACTTT. This translates into CASSRGRSFNSPLHF.

The chain couples TRBV6-1 to TRBJ1-1; D call uncertain. V lost 6 bases to trimming and J lost 4 bases, with 6 bases between them. Germline V lookup: CDR1 MNHNS, CDR2 SASEGT. The CDR3 runs 11 residues. CDR3 sequence reads: CASSRGTEAFF. DNA for the CDR3: TGTGCCAGCAGCAGAGGCACTGAAGCTTTCTTT.

The V call is TRBV15, the J call TRBJ1-4, with D possibly TRBD1 on 6 matching bases. Germline V gene sequence: CDR1 LNHNV, CDR2 YYDKDF (reference sequence). This CDR3 contains 16 residues. V was cut by 5 bases and J by 3 bases, with 16 bases left in between. The CDR3 sequence is CATSPGGEGANEKLFF. The DNA for the CDR3 is TGTGCCACCAGCCCCGGTGGTGAGGGGGCTAATGAAAAACTGTTTTTT.